This TCR beta chain was sequenced for a study of cytomegalovirus exposure and HLA in healthy donors (TCRdb year 2017). As for the study more broadly: According to an earlier analysis of 587 of the donors, about 190 million T cells yielded 117 million unique TCR beta sequences and around 300 Gb of sequence data. About 300 gigabases of sequencing data and tens of millions of unique TCR sequences were included in an early release covering under 650 HLA-typed donors. The genetic ancestry cluster associated with self-reported Caucasian donors included over 65% of the 300 to 400 genotyped donors. The study aimed to test whether signatures of past pathogen exposure could be identified by cataloging public T cell receptors. The study used immunosequencing to profile the T cell repertoires of 670 or so subjects and linked those repertoires to cytomegalovirus serostatus. Along with the roughly 670-subject first cohort, a separate validation cohort of around 120 different subjects was used. High-throughput TCR immunosequencing, statistical association of individual TCRs with disease status, and machine learning were combined to predict cytomegalovirus infection status. A later analysis re-analyzed previously published TCR beta repertoires from roughly 630 donors and added high-resolution HLA genotyping to study TCR occurrence patterns. The later analysis used no new phenotypic data to find candidate immune exposures, relying instead on TCR beta sequences and their occurrence across donors. To decide whether each TCR beta V gene segment behaved as functional or pseudogenic, an earlier analysis of 587 of the donors relied on high-throughput TCR beta sequencing. Donor age, sex, ethnicity and CMV serostatus were compiled alongside the repertoire data. Genome-wide SNP genotypes for about 65% of the 666 donors were used in a later genetic analysis, which treated that subset as a discovery cohort. Every discovery cohort repertoire had been produced on one sequencing platform. HLA typing covered class I and class II loci at four-digit resolution. Typing coverage varied by locus: 629-630 donors for A, B, C, DRB1 and DQB1; approximately 560 for DQA1; over 600 for DPA1; more than 450 for DPB1. A handful of DR-DQ haplotypes were handled as single units for association and clustering because linkage in the cohort was strong. Across under 500 genotyped donors of the cohort, an average of about 240,000 unique TCR beta nucleotide sequences per donor were sequenced, and roughly a sixth of those sequences were non-productive. Overall study results and their limits: Because counts were too low, approximately 15 rarely observed V segments, including chromosome 9 orphons, were excluded from the earlier analysis of several hundred of the donors. A later genetic analysis reported fewer N-insertions in productive TCRs among donors in an Asian-associated ancestry cluster than the roughly 700-donor mean. The authors suggested that the approach could potentially be extended to other disease states and immunological phenotypes. The 87-base-pair reads could not distinguish some IMGT-functional V segments, including TRBV6-2 and TRBV6-3, so those segments were excluded. This cohort had only TCR beta chains sequenced, and the lack of alpha or paired-chain data limited which features could be detected. In an earlier analysis of 450 to 750 of the donors, most TCR beta V segments appeared in productive rearrangements about 90% or about 30% of the time, broadly matching IMGT annotations. According to a later analysis, parvovirus B19, influenza, CMV and Epstein-Barr virus appeared linked to several top co-occurrence clusters. Most TCR sequences were seen in very few donors, while some public TCRs were found in many individuals. The study listed 170 or so TCR beta chains as associated with cytomegalovirus. In a later analysis, most CMV-associated TCR beta chains were found to appear HLA-restricted, with HLA associations seemingly driven largely by CMV exposure. Immune exposure information for the cohort was limited to CMV serostatus. In a later analysis, TCR association rates were found to vary across HLA loci, with the most associated TCRs seen for DRB1 alleles and the fewest for HLA-C alleles. A cluster of highly shared sequence variants was judged likely to be a technical artifact of the sequencing pipeline. A later genetic analysis associated a missense DCLRE1C variant with V-gene and J-gene trimming of TCR beta chains, and an independent cohort replicated the association. In both the original and validation cohorts, the classifier was reported to diagnose cytomegalovirus status with high specificity and sensitivity. In vitro tests confirmed that a few of the cytomegalovirus-associated TCR beta chains recognize cytomegalovirus antigens. Because HLA typing was unavailable for some donors at each locus, only the typed subset was used in association tests. In a later analysis, HLA-associated TCR beta chains were found to be more clonally expanded and to have lower generation probabilities than equally common non-associated chains. At a false discovery rate of 0.05, a later analysis linked approximately 18,000 TCR beta sequences to specific HLA alleles. The presence/absence analyses assumed that sequencing depth was roughly uniform across donors, and that assumption may not be true. Strong co-occurrence of HLA alleles, especially DR and DQ, made assigning TCR associations to individual alleles difficult. A further reported finding was that TCR beta sequences accurately predicted the HLA-A and HLA-B alleles for most subjects in the first cohort. Correlated functional status among segregating V segments might be attributable to linkage disequilibrium, but an unknown experimental factor could not be ruled out.

According to the germline V gene (reference sequence), CDR1 reads MNHEY and CDR2 reads SMNVEV. From its cysteine to its phenylalanine, the CDR3 spans 17 amino acids. Of the read, only the CDR3 DNA is kept; its 51 bases are in frame from base 1. The junction shows trimming of 3 bases on V and 3 bases on J, and the gene matches do not reach 10 bases of it. Concerning this clone: Its antigen is still unknown. No quality values exist for individual bases; no much larger clone is one base distant.

Libraries were constructed by the immunoSEQ multiplex PCR assay. For the multiplex PCR, a mixture combining 60 forward primers for TCR Vbeta segments and 13 reverse primers for TCR Jbeta segments was used. The CDR3 region of rearranged TCR beta genes was amplified from genomic DNA with a multiplex PCR assay. The amplified TCR beta libraries were sequenced on the Illumina HiSeq System as 87-base-pair reads. The study's processing was this. Across the 700 or so repertoires, a later analysis counted roughly 77 million unique TCR beta chains, roughly 11 million of which were shared by at least two donors. Raw reads were error-corrected and collapsed into unique sequences by a nearest-neighbor algorithm in which closely related sequences were merged to remove PCR and sequencing errors. Alignment of CDR3 sequences to IMGT reference sequences was used to assign V, D and J gene segments. For a sequence to be retained, a match of at least six nucleotides was required to both a V gene segment and a J gene segment. A rearrangement counted as productive if the CDR3 had no stop codons and remained in frame with V and J, and every other rearrangement counted as non-productive. Following IMGT convention, CDR3 was defined as the stretch from the second conserved V-encoded cysteine to the conserved J-encoded phenylalanine. The earlier analysis of 500 to 650 of the donors excluded any sequence lacking an unambiguous match to a single V gene segment. In an earlier analysis of about 590 of the donors, a V segment was called functional when productive rearrangements were above 56.7%, and segregating when the standard deviation between donors exceeded 5%. A statistical classification framework was built to diagnose cytomegalovirus status from the catalog of TCR beta chain sequences. In a later analysis, V and J genes were assigned by comparing TCR nucleotide sequences against IMGT/GENE-DB human TR gene sequences. Using the TCRdist pipeline, a later analysis assigned CDR3 sequences along with most-parsimonious VDJ recombination scenarios. In a later analysis, each TCR beta chain was defined by its CDR3 amino acid sequence together with its V-gene family, and reads lacking a unique V-gene family were excluded. To address suspected cross-contamination and a sequencing artifact, a later analysis removed around 590 highly shared, low-generation-probability nucleotide sequences. In a later analysis, a clonal expansion index for each public chain was calculated from normalized within-repertoire ranks of inferred template counts. Generation probabilities in a later analysis came from a VDJ recombination model fitted to out-of-frame rearrangements, and those results were checked against IGoR. A later analysis scored TCR-TCR, TCR-HLA and TCR-CMV co-occurrence with hypergeometric tests, applying a repertoire-size bias correction to TCR pairs. In a later analysis, false discovery rates were estimated by permuting HLA or CMV assignments 20 times. In a later analysis, co-occurring TCRs were grouped using DBSCAN, with TCRdist sequence similarity added in when clustering inside HLA-allele-positive subsets. Repertoires with fewer than 30,000 or more than 120,000 public chains, plus five repertoires with anomalous nucleotide sharing, were excluded from co-occurrence clustering. TCRdb holds this immuneACCESS table with in-frame rearrangements only. Some clones are missing; in checked studies, unresolved V genes explain under half, and the rest has no known cause. V and J calls and clone size are given by that table; D and trimming were obtained from the DNA. A total of 150,000 to 200,000 clones appear in this sample, 65% to 85% of them only once. The ten largest account for about 1.4% of the sample.

The cohort was made up of 500 to 850 healthy bone marrow donors. Cohort members were all nominally healthy when sampled, although unrecorded immune exposures were likely present. The donor tested CMV seropositive and was one of the 289 seropositive cohort members. Every donor gave a peripheral blood sample, and the peripheral blood mononuclear cells from that sample were used for TCR beta sequencing. The Qiagen DNeasy Blood Extraction Kit was used to extract genomic DNA from the blood cell samples. This sequence was found in a girl between 5 and 17 years old in good health and CMV-seropositive. The chain joins TRBV27 to TRBJ1-5; TRBD1 agrees with 8 junctional bases. Specimen: PBMCs. The CDR3 sequence is CASSFHSQGANNQPQHF. DNA sequence: TGTGCCAGCAGTTTCCACTCGCAGGGGGCCAACAATCAGCCCCAGCATTTT.